The source of this T cell receptor beta chain is a study of blood T cell repertoires in COVID-19. The wider study: Researchers got acute and convalescent COVID-19 samples from the United States, Italy and Spain. The analysed material was cDNA or gDNA that came from T cells, B-cell-depleted T cells, or PBMCs.

How the authors handled the data: Cell counts per sample came from amplifying reference gene primers. Clones were read by immunoSEQ multiplex PCR, and TCRdb kept only the in-frame ones, dropping some. D and trimming were read from the DNA, whereas the V and J calls and clone size are those reported in that table. This table holds 130,000 to 150,000 clones, 84% found once. V lost 4 bases, J lost 3 bases, and 9 bases stayed unmatched. The CDR3 spans 16 residues. Germline V lookup: CDR1 SGHRS, CDR2 YFSETQ. This chain uses TRBV5-1 with TRBJ2-7; 11 bases agree with TRBD2. This clonotype was sampled from a human donor in a cohort sampled during active COVID-19. Material for sequencing was peripheral blood. DNA of the CDR3: TGCGCCAGCAGCCGGGACGGGACTAGCGGTTACTACGAGCAGTACTTC. This encodes CASSRDGTSGYYEQYF.